This T cell receptor (beta chain) was captured in a study of identical twins. Losses at the gene ends were 4 bases for V and 3 bases for J; bases not matched to a gene: 7. Germline V gene data show CDR1 as KGHDR and CDR2 as SFDVKD. The CDR3 is made up of 18 amino acids. The study, taken as a whole, reports: Insertions were reduced in abundant cord blood beta clonotypes but not in memory repertoires.

TCRdb re-called the 5' RACE reads through MiXCR, storing one row per CDR3 protein. The table lists roughly 350,000 distinct CDR3 sequences, around an eighth of them singletons, with roughly 7% in the top ten. Notes on this clonotype: Its specificity is unknown.

Healthy Caucasians supplied all donations. This same sample was also taken into another study, of yellow fever vaccine responses in identical twins.

What was sequenced was CD8+ T cells sorted from blood. This TCR came from a woman under 30 in good health. The chain carries TRBV24-1 and TRBJ2-1, with TRBD2 matching over 14 bases. The CDR3 bases are TGTGCCACCAGTGACCAACGACTAGCGGGGGGGAACTACAATGAGCAGTTCTTC. Its translation: CATSDQRLAGGNYNEQFF.